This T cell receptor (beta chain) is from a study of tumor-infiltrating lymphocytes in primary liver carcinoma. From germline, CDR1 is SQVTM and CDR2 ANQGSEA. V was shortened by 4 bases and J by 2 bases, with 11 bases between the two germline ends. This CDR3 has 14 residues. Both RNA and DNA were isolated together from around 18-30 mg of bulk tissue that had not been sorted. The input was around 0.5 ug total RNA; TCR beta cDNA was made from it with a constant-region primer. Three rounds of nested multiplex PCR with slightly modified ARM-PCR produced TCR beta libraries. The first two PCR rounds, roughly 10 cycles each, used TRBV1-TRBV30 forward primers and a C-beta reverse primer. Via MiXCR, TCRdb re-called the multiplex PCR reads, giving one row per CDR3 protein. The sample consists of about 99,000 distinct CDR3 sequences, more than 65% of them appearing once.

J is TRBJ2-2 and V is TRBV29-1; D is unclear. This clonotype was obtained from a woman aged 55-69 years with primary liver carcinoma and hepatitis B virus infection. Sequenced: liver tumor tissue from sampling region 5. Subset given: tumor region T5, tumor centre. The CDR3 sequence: CSVGANGNTGELFF. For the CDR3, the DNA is TGCAGCGTTGGGGCTAACGGTAACACCGGGGAGCTGTTTTTT.